The table lists the clone carrying this T cell receptor (beta chain) with a count of one. Its antigen is as yet unknown. The CDR3 runs to 15 residues. Germline loops: CDR1 SGHAT, CDR2 FQNNGV. The germline V and J ends were trimmed by 0 bases and 9 bases, with 15 bases remaining between them. The source of the sample is a study of T cell responses to AZD1222 COVID-19 vaccine. General study results and limits: The donor cohort was predominantly white British with a female majority, and clonal diversity may have been underestimated. Reportedly, nearly half of unique spike TCRs recognized epitopes outside B.1.351/B.1.1.7 mutations.

TCRdb keeps only in-frame clones here, not all; method: immunoSEQ multiplex PCR. Of about 73,000 clones in the sample, 80% are singletons; the top ten hold around 50%. This sequence originates from an adult who received the AZD1222 COVID-19 vaccine. The specimen was peripheral blood, collected 28 days after the second AZD1222 dose. The chain is built from TRBV11-2 and TRBJ2-1; weak D call: TRBD2 (6 bases). For the CDR3, the DNA is TGTGCCAGCAGCTTAGAGGTACAGACTAGTCCTGAGCAGTTCTTC. Its protein product is CASSLEVQTSPEQFF.